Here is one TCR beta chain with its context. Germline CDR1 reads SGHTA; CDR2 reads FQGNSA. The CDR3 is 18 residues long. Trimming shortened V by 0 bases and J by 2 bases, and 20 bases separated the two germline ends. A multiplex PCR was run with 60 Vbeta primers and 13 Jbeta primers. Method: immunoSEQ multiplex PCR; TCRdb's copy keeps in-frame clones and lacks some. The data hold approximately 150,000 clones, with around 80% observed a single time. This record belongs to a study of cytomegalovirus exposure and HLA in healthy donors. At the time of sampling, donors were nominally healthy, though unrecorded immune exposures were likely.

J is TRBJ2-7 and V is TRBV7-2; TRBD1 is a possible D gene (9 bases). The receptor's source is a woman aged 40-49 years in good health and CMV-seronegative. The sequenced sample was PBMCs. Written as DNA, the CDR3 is TGTGCCAGCAGCTTAGCCGGGGGGGGACAGGGTAGTCCCTACGAGCAGTACTTC. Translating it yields CASSLAGGGQGSPYEQYF.